The rows below give T cell receptor beta chains drawn from one sample of a study of OX40 agonist ivuxolimab in advanced cancers. Measured with immunoSEQ multiplex PCR; TCRdb has only the in-frame clones, and not every one. Of around 50,000 clones in the sample, approximately 91% were seen once. The source was CD4+ or CD8+ T cells sorted from blood, collected in a trial of the OX40 agonist ivuxolimab. These receptors originate from an adult with an advanced solid tumor such as melanoma, head and neck, liver or kidney cancer. CDR3s include the opening cysteine and the closing phenylalanine or tryptophan. Each record gives: V gene, J gene, clone size, D gene, CDR3 protein, CDR3 DNA. The D gene is left open where the match is weak. Clone size appears in some rows only: once, few, many, or a class for an expanded clone.

TRBV27	TRBJ2-2	-	-	CASTLLMGSNTGELFF	TGTGCCAGCACCCTCCTTATGGGATCGAACACCGGGGAGCTGTTTTTT
TRBV19	TRBJ1-1	-	TRBD1	CASSNPGTVNTEAFF	TGTGCCAGTAGTAACCCGGGGACAGTCAACACTGAAGCTTTCTTT
TRBV6-5	TRBJ2-1	-	-	CASSDVGVGEQFF	TGTGCCAGCAGTGACGTTGGGGTCGGGGAGCAGTTCTTC
TRBV27	TRBJ1-2	-	-	CASGVGGYGYTF	TGTGCCTCTGGCGTGGGAGGGTATGGCTACACCTTC
TRBV6-1	TRBJ1-2	few	-	CASSEGLTANYGYTF	TGTGCCAGCAGTGAAGGGCTAACAGCTAACTATGGCTACACCTTC
TRBV5-1	TRBJ2-2	-	-	CASSLAGRGNKPGELFF	TGCGCCAGCAGCTTGGCAGGCAGGGGAAATAAGCCCGGGGAGCTGTTTTTT
TRBV5-4	TRBJ1-4	-	-	CASSLASASRTTNEKLFF	TGTGCCAGCAGCTTGGCGTCAGCCTCCCGGACAACTAATGAAAAACTGTTTTTT
TRBV9	TRBJ1-2	-	TRBD1	CASSVSGTGNYGYTF	TGTGCCAGCAGCGTATCCGGGACAGGGAACTATGGCTACACCTTC
TRBV7-9	TRBJ1-4	-	-	CASSLGTVLNEKLFF	TGTGCCAGCAGCTTAGGGACAGTCCTCAATGAAAAACTGTTTTTT
TRBV7-9	TRBJ2-3	-	-	CASSLSSSPTGDTQYF	TGTGCCAGCAGCTTAAGCTCTAGCCCCACGGGGGATACGCAGTATTTT
TRBV7-3	TRBJ1-4	-	-	CASSLGGANEKLFF	TGTGCCAGCAGCTTGGGGGGTGCTAATGAAAAACTGTTTTTT
TRBV5-6	TRBJ1-1	-	-	CASSTKKNTEAFF	TGTGCCAGCAGCACAAAAAAGAACACTGAAGCTTTCTTT
TRBV6-5	TRBJ2-7	-	-	CATVRGPGYEQYF	TGTGCCACCGTTCGCGGGCCAGGATACGAGCAGTACTTC
TRBV18	TRBJ2-2	-	-	CASSPGGNTGELFF	TGTGCCAGCTCACCAGGGGGTAACACCGGGGAGCTGTTTTTT
TRBV27	TRBJ1-6	-	TRBD1	CASSQSGTGTLNSPLHF	TGTGCCAGCAGCCAATCCGGGACAGGGACCCTGAATTCACCCCTCCACTTT
TRBV29-1	TRBJ2-5	-	TRBD1	CSVGTAGETQYF	TGCAGCGTCGGGACAGCTGGGGAGACCCAGTACTTC
TRBV7-2	TRBJ2-6	-	TRBD1	CASSSTGVGANVLTF	TGTGCCAGCAGCTCAACAGGGGTCGGGGCCAACGTCCTGACTTTC
TRBV29-1	TRBJ2-1	-	TRBD1	CSVTNRGLEQFF	TGCAGCGTTACGAACAGGGGGCTTGAGCAGTTCTTC
TRBV19	TRBJ2-6	-	-	CASSALNSGANVLTF	TGTGCCAGTAGTGCCCTGAACTCTGGGGCCAACGTCCTGACTTTC
TRBV7-9	TRBJ2-1	-	-	CASSPLGGRYNEQFF	TGTGCCAGCAGCCCCCTGGGGGGCCGCTACAATGAGCAGTTCTTC
TRBV6-6	TRBJ2-1	-	-	CASSLDNEQFF	TGTGCCAGCAGTCTTGACAATGAGCAGTTCTTC
TRBV7-2	TRBJ1-5	-	-	CASSQRGGNQPQHF	TGTGCCAGCAGCCAAAGGGGAGGCAATCAGCCCCAGCATTTT
TRBV7-9	TRBJ2-1	-	TRBD1	CASSLGQGYYNEQFF	TGTGCCAGCAGCCTGGGACAGGGGTACTACAATGAGCAGTTCTTC
TRBV27	TRBJ2-1	-	-	CASSWRAVGTWNEQFF	TGTGCCAGCAGTTGGAGGGCGGTCGGGACGTGGAATGAGCAGTTCTTC
TRBV4-1	TRBJ1-4	-	-	CASSRSDITNEKLFF	TGCGCCAGCAGCCGATCGGACATCACTAATGAAAAACTGTTTTTT
TRBV6-1	TRBJ2-3	-	-	CASSEVRVGTDTQYF	TGTGCCAGCAGTGAGGTACGGGTCGGGACAGATACGCAGTATTTT
TRBV11-2	TRBJ2-3	-	-	CASSLGQPDTQYF	TGTGCCAGCAGCTTAGGCCAGCCGGATACGCAGTATTTT
TRBV5-4	TRBJ2-7	-	TRBD2	CASSREAYEQYF	TGTGCCAGCAGCCGGGAGGCGTACGAGCAGTACTTC
TRBV4-1	TRBJ2-7	-	-	CASSKTGRNYEQYF	TGTGCCAGCAGCAAAACCGGACGGAACTACGAGCAGTACTTC
TRBV9	TRBJ2-7	-	TRBD1	CASSPPGTDYEQYF	TGTGCCAGCAGCCCACCCGGGACAGACTACGAGCAGTACTTC
TRBV5-6	TRBJ1-1	-	TRBD1	CASSLPTGMNTEAFF	TGTGCCAGCAGCCTTCCGACAGGGATGAACACTGAAGCTTTCTTT
TRBV30	TRBJ2-2	-	-	CAWEGGGGELFF	TGTGCCTGGGAAGGCGGTGGCGGGGAGCTGTTTTTT
TRBV5-1	TRBJ1-5	-	TRBD1	CASSLGTGGRGQPQHF	TGCGCCAGCAGCTTAGGGACAGGGGGGCGGGGTCAGCCCCAGCATTTT
TRBV25-1	TRBJ1-2	-	-	CASSDLLYGYTF	TGTGCCAGCAGTGATTTGCTTTATGGCTACACCTTC
TRBV5-1	TRBJ1-4	-	TRBD1	CASSITGGGYEKLFF	TGCGCCAGCAGCATAACAGGGGGAGGATATGAAAAACTGTTTTTT
TRBV4-3	TRBJ2-5	-	TRBD1	CASSQAPSTGTGQETQYF	TGCGCCAGCAGCCAGGCACCGAGCACCGGGACAGGGCAAGAGACCCAGTACTTC
TRBV28	TRBJ1-5	once	-	CASSYGSGQPQHF	TGTGCCAGCAGTTACGGGTCGGGTCAGCCCCAGCATTTT
TRBV4-2	TRBJ1-1	-	TRBD1	CASSRMGQGSDTEAFF	TGTGCCAGCAGCCGTATGGGACAGGGGAGCGACACTGAAGCTTTCTTT
TRBV11-3	TRBJ1-2	few	-	CASSLDRSGAYYGYTF	TGTGCCAGCAGCTTAGATCGGTCGGGGGCTTACTATGGCTACACCTTC
TRBV6-5	TRBJ1-2	-	TRBD1	CASSYPAGGYGYTF	TGTGCCAGCAGTTATCCCGCAGGGGGGTATGGCTACACCTTC
TRBV7-9	TRBJ2-3	-	TRBD2	CASSSPKGGLAASGTQYF	TGTGCCAGCAGCTCACCTAAAGGGGGACTAGCCGCCAGCGGTACGCAGTATTTT
TRBV5-4	TRBJ1-6	-	-	CASTRWGSYNSPLHF	TGTGCCAGCACCAGGTGGGGCTCCTATAATTCACCCCTCCACTTT